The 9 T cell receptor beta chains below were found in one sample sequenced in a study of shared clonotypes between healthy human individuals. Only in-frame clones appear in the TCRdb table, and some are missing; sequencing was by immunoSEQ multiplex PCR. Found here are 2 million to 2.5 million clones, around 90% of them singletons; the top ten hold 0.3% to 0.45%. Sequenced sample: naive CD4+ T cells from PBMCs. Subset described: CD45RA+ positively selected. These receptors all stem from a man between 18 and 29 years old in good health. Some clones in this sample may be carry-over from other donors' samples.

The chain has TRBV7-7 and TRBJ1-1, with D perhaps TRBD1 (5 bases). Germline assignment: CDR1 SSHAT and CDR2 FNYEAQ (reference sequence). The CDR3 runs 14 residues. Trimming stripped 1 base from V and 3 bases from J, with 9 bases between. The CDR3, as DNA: TGTGCCAGCAGCTTAGGCAGGGTCCACACTGAAGCTTTCTTT. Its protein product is CASSLGRVHTEAFF.

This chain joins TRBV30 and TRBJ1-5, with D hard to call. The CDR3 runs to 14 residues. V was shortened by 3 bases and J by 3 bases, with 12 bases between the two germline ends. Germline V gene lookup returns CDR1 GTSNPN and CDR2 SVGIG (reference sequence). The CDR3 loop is CAWSPGSTNQPQHF. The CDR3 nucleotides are TGTGCCTGGAGCCCCGGTAGCACCAATCAGCCCCAGCATTTT.

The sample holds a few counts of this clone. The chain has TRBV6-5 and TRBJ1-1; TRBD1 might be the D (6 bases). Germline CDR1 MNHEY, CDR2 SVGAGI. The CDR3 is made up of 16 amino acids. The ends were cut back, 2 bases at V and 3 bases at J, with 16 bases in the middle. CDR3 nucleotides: TGTGCCAGCAGTTACGCGGGGGCGAATAGGGACACTGAAGCTTTCTTT. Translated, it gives CASSYAGANRDTEAFF.

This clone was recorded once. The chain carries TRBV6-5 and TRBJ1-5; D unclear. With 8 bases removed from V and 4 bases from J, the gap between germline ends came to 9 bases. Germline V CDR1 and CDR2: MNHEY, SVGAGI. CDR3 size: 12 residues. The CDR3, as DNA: TGTGCCAGCGGGGAGCGAAATCAGCCCCAGCATTTT. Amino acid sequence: CASGERNQPQHF.

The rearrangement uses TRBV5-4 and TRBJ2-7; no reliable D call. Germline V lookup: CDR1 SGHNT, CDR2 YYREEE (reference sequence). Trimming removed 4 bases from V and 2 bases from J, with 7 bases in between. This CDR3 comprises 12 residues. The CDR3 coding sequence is TGTGCCAGCAGCACCGGGCCCTACGAGCAGTACTTC. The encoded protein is CASSTGPYEQYF.

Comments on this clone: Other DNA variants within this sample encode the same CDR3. The CDR3 loop reads CASSESGANVLTF. The CDR3 nucleotides read TGTGCCAGCAGTGAAAGTGGGGCCAACGTCCTGACTTTC. The J gene is TRBJ2-6, the V gene TRBV2; D is undetermined. Deletions cut 2 bases from V and 3 bases from J, with 2 bases between. The CDR3 runs to 13 residues. Germline lookup yields CDR1 SNHLY and CDR2 FYNNEI.

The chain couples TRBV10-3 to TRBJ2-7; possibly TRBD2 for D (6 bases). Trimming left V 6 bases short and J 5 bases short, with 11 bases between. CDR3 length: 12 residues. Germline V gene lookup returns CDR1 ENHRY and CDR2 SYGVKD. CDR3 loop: CAIREGENEQYF. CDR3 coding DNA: TGTGCCATCAGGGAGGGCGAAAACGAGCAGTACTTC.

CDR3 sequence: CASSLDNNEQFF. CDR3 DNA: TGTGCCAGCAGCCTAGATAACAATGAGCAGTTCTTC. This chain links TRBV7-2 with TRBJ2-1; D gene uncertain. Germline V gives CDR1 SGHTA, CDR2 FQGNSA. There are 12 residues in the CDR3. V lost 5 bases to trimming and J lost 5 bases, with 7 bases between them.

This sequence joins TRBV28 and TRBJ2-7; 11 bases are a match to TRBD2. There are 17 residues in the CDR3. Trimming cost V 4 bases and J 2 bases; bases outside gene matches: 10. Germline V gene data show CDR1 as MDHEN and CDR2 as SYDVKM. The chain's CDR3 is CASSSLSGLAVPYEQYF. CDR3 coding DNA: TGTGCCAGCAGTTCCCTTTCGGGACTAGCGGTTCCCTACGAGCAGTACTTC.